This T cell receptor beta chain stems from a study of cytomegalovirus exposure and HLA in healthy donors. This clone occurred a few times. The repertoire was sequenced with immunoSEQ multiplex PCR; TCRdb's copy has only in-frame clones and lacks some. The sample contains about 54,000 clones, around 90% of which appear only once. The V end lost 5 bases, the J end lost 3 bases, and 8 bases lay between the germline ends. The CDR3 is made up of 12 amino acids. CDR1 is MDHEN, CDR2 SYDVKM, per germline. The receptor was isolated from a woman aged 18-29 years in good health and CMV-seropositive. Sequenced input: PBMCs. The chain carries TRBV28 and TRBJ2-7, with D possibly TRBD2 on 5 matching bases. The CDR3 loop reads CASSAGDYEQYF. CDR3 sequence (DNA): TGTGCCAGCAGTGCCGGGGACTACGAGCAGTACTTC.